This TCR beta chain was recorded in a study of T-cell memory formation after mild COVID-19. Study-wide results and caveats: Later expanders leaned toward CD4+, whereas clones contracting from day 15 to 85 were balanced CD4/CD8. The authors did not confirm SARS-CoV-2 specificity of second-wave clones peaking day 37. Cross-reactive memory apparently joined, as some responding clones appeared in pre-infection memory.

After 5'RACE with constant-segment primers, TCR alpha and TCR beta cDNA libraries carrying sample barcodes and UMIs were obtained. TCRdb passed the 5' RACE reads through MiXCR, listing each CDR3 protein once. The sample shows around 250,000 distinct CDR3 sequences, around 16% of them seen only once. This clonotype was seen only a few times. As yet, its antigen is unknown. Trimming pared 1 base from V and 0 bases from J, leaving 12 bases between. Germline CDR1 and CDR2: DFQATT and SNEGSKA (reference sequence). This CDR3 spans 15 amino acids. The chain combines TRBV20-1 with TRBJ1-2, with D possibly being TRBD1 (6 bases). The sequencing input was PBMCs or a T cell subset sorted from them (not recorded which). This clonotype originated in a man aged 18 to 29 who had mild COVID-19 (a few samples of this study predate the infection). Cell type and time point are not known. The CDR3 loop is CSARGKGDSNYGYTF. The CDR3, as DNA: TGCAGTGCTAGAGGGAAGGGGGACTCTAACTATGGCTACACCTTC.